This TCR beta chain was captured in a study of siplizumab effects on memory and regulatory T cells. The method was immunoSEQ multiplex PCR; TCRdb's version includes in-frame clones alone and lacks a portion of them. Seen here are over 85,000 clones, 94% observed once, and the top ten hold over 0.25%. CDR3 length: 13 amino acids. Germline V lookup: CDR1 LNHNV, CDR2 YYDKDF (reference sequence). V dropped 4 bases and J dropped 8 bases, with 11 bases sitting between them. This rearrangement joins TRBV15 to TRBJ2-2, with D tentatively TRBD2 (5 bases). Source material: non-Treg CD4+ T cells sorted from blood. The receptor's source is a human donor in good health. The CDR3 region has the DNA TGTGCCACCAGCACTACTAGTGTTGGGGAGCTGTTTTTT. It translates to CATSTTSVGELFF.